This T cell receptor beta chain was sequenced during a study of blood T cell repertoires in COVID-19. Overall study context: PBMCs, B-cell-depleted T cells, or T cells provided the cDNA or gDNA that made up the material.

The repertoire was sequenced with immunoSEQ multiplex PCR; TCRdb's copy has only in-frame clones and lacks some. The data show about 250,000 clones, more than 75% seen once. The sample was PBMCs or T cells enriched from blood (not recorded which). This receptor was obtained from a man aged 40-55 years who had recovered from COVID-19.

The CDR3 sequence is CASSPQMTGGPEHTF. The CDR3, as DNA: TGTGCCAGCTCACCTCAGATGACAGGGGGCCCCGAACACACCTTC. V and J are TRBV18 and TRBJ1-2; 10 positions match TRBD1. V was clipped by 3 bases and J by 12 bases; unmatched bases: 13. Germline V CDR1 and CDR2: KGHSH, LQKENI. The CDR3 runs to 15 residues.